This T cell receptor (beta chain) stems from a study of blood T cell repertoires in COVID-19. Whole-study context: COVID-19 samples from acute and convalescent phases originated in the United States, Italy and Spain. PBMCs, B-cell-depleted T cells, or T cells were the source of the cDNA or gDNA that made up the material.

This clone was seen just once. In the original analysis: From reference gene primer amplification, estimates of nucleated cell counts were derived. The table came from immunoSEQ multiplex PCR; TCRdb's copy has only in-frame clones and leaves some out. That table furnishes V, J and clone size, whereas the DNA furnished D and trimming. The table shows 300,000 or so clones, with about 83% occurring only once. The germline V and J ends were trimmed by 1 base and 8 bases, with 13 bases remaining between them. This CDR3 comprises 14 residues. From germline, CDR1 is SGHDT and CDR2 YYEEEE. This TCR was recovered from a woman aged 45-65 years with acute or convalescent COVID-19. Sequenced sample: peripheral blood. V is TRBV5-6 and J is TRBJ2-1; D unclear. The CDR3, as DNA: TGTGCCAGCAGCTTGATCGTAAGTACGGATGAGCAGTTCTTC. Its translation is CASSLIVSTDEQFF. Full variable domain (outside the CDR3, taken from reference TRBV5-6 and TRBJ2-1): DAGVTQSPTHLIKTRGQQVTLRCSPKSGHDTVSWYQQALGQGPQFIFQYYEEEERQRGNFPDRFSGHQFPNYSSELNVNALLLGDSALYLCASSLIVSTDEQFFGPGTRLTVL.